These T cell receptor beta chains were read from a single sample in a study of T cell responses to AZD1222 COVID-19 vaccine. Clones were sequenced by immunoSEQ multiplex PCR, and TCRdb holds only the in-frame ones, with some missing. Of tens of thousands of clones listed, roughly 89% are singletons. This specimen consisted of peripheral blood, obtained 28 days after the second AZD1222 dose. The origin of the receptors is an adult who received the AZD1222 COVID-19 vaccine. Each CDR3 is given with its conserved first and last residue. Fields, in order: CDR3 DNA, CDR3 protein, clone size, V gene, CDR3 length, D gene, J gene. The D gene is left open where the match is weak. Clone size is not always given. Where it is, it says once, few, many or a class for expanded clones.

TGTGCCAGTAGTATTTTCCGTTCGAGGCCAGATACGCAGTATTTT | CASSIFRSRPDTQYF | NA | TRBV19 | 15 | NA | TRBJ2-3
TGTGCCAGCAGGGTCAGGGGGAACACTGAAGCTTTCTTT | CASRVRGNTEAFF | few | TRBV12-3/TRBV12-4 | 13 | NA | TRBJ1-1
TGTGCCAGCAGTTACTCGAAGGCAGCGGGGGGGCTTTCCTACAATGAGCAGTTCTTC | CASSYSKAAGGLSYNEQFF | NA | TRBV6-2/TRBV6-3 | 19 | TRBD2 | TRBJ2-1
TGTGCCAGCAGCAAAGATAGTGAGACAGGAGGAAAACTGTTTTTT | CASSKDSETGGKLFF | few | TRBV21-1 | 15 | NA | TRBJ1-4
TGTGCCAGCAGCTCAACAGGGGGACGAACTGAAGCTTTCTTT | CASSSTGGRTEAFF | NA | TRBV5-6 | 14 | TRBD1 | TRBJ1-1
TGCAGCGGCGGGACAGGGGGCACAGATACGCAGTATTTT | CSGGTGGTDTQYF | NA | TRBV29-1 | 13 | TRBD1 | TRBJ2-3
TGTGCCAGCAGTTTGTTATTCGGTGAAGCTTTCTTT | CASSLLFGEAFF | NA | TRBV28 | 12 | NA | TRBJ1-1
TGTGCCAGCACCAGGACAGAGGGGGTCCCTGGAAACACCATATATTTT | CASTRTEGVPGNTIYF | NA | TRBV28 | 16 | NA | TRBJ1-3
TGTGCCAGCAGCTTAGGCCCATCGTTGGGGCATTCAAAGGGAGAGACCCAGTACTTC | CASSLGPSLGHSKGETQYF | NA | TRBV11-2 | 19 | NA | TRBJ2-5
TGTGCCAGCAACCTCCTCGGGGACAACTATGGCTACACCTTC | CASNLLGDNYGYTF | NA | TRBV6-5 | 14 | NA | TRBJ1-2
TGTGCCTGGAGTGTTAGGGGGGCTCAAGAGACCCAGTACTTC | CAWSVRGAQETQYF | once | TRBV30 | 14 | NA | TRBJ2-5
TGTGCCAGCAGCAAAGCTACGGGCAGGGGCGAGGGCAATAGTCAGCCCCAGCATTTT | CASSKATGRGEGNSQPQHF | NA | TRBV21-1 | 19 | NA | TRBJ1-5
TGTGCCAACCTCCCCGGACAGCTATCCTACAATGAGCAGTTCTTC | CANLPGQLSYNEQFF | NA | TRBV2 | 15 | NA | TRBJ2-1
TGTGCCAGTAGTATCCCAGGCATATCCACCGGGGAGCTGTTTTTT | CASSIPGISTGELFF | once | TRBV19 | 15 | NA | TRBJ2-2
TGCAGTGCTAGTCAGGGCAGTTCTTCTGGAAACACCATATATTTT | CSASQGSSSGNTIYF | NA | TRBV20-1 | 15 | NA | TRBJ1-3
TGTGCCACCAGCAGAGATCTTTCGGCGGGCACCCTTGGGTACAATGAGCAGTTCTTC | CATSRDLSAGTLGYNEQFF | NA | TRBV15 | 19 | NA | TRBJ2-1
TGCGCCAGCAGCCTGGGGGGGCAGGGTTACGAGCAGTACTTC | CASSLGGQGYEQYF | NA | TRBV5-1 | 14 | NA | TRBJ2-7
TGTGCCAGCAGCTTAGTCCTGGGGTACCAGCCCCAGCATTTT | CASSLVLGYQPQHF | NA | TRBV7-2 | 14 | NA | TRBJ1-5
TGCGCCAGCAGCTTGGTGCAGGGAAGCTATGGCTACACCTTC | CASSLVQGSYGYTF | NA | TRBV5-1 | 14 | NA | TRBJ1-2
TGTGCCAGTAGTATTGGGGGAGTCAGTTTTATCACTGAAGCTTTCTTT | CASSIGGVSFITEAFF | NA | TRBV19 | 16 | NA | TRBJ1-1
TGTGCCAGCAGCCAAGATTGGAGGGGGGATACGCAGTATTTT | CASSQDWRGDTQYF | few | TRBV3-1/TRBV3-2 | 14 | NA | TRBJ2-3
TGCGCCAGCAGCCAAGAAACGACAGCTAGCACAGATACGCAGTATTTT | CASSQETTASTDTQYF | NA | TRBV4-1 | 16 | NA | TRBJ2-3
TGTGCTAGTGGTCAGAACAGGGACTATGGCTACACCTTC | CASGQNRDYGYTF | NA | TRBV12-5 | 13 | NA | TRBJ1-2
TGTGCCATCAGGGGACAGGGGGTCGACGAGCAGTACTTC | CAIRGQGVDEQYF | NA | TRBV10-3 | 13 | TRBD1 | TRBJ2-7
TGCGCCAGCAGCCAAGATCAAGGACGGGTAAATTCACCCCTCCACTTT | CASSQDQGRVNSPLHF | NA | TRBV4-1 | 16 | NA | TRBJ1-6
TGTGCCAGCAGCCCCCGTTACCTGAACACTGAAGCTTTCTTT | CASSPRYLNTEAFF | NA | TRBV3-1/TRBV3-2 | 14 | NA | TRBJ1-1
TGTGCCAGCAGCCAAGTGGGGACGCCTTCCTACGAGCAGTACTTC | CASSQVGTPSYEQYF | NA | TRBV3-1/TRBV3-2 | 15 | NA | TRBJ2-7
TGTGCCAGCAGCTTGGCCTCTGGGGCTGAAGCTTTCTTT | CASSLASGAEAFF | NA | TRBV5-6 | 13 | NA | TRBJ1-1
TGTGCCAGCAGCACGAGTAGCGGGAGTAGAGTCTTC | CASSTSSGSRVF | NA | TRBV13 | 12 | TRBD2 | TRBJ2-1
TGTGCCAGCAGTGAGTTGGGTGAGGATGAGCAGTTCTTC | CASSELGEDEQFF | NA | TRBV6-1 | 13 | NA | TRBJ2-1
TGCGCCAGCAGCTTTCTCCAGGGGGCGGGCTACACCTTC | CASSFLQGAGYTF | NA | TRBV5-1 | 13 | TRBD1 | TRBJ1-2
TGTGCCAGCTCGGTACTAGCAGATAACACCGGGGAGCTGTTTTTT | CASSVLADNTGELFF | NA | TRBV2 | 15 | NA | TRBJ2-2
TGTGCCAGCAGCTTCAGGGGGATTAATTCACCCCTCCACTTT | CASSFRGINSPLHF | NA | TRBV5-6 | 14 | TRBD1 | TRBJ1-6
TGTGCCACCAGTGGACAGGCCAACAATCAGCCCCAGCATTTT | CATSGQANNQPQHF | once | TRBV24-1 | 14 | NA | TRBJ1-5
TGTGCCAGCAGATCCCCTCCGGGAGCTGAAGCTTTCTTT | CASRSPPGAEAFF | NA | TRBV12-3/TRBV12-4 | 13 | NA | TRBJ1-1
TGTGCCACCAGCAGAGAACAGGGGTACACCGGGGAGCTGTTTTTT | CATSREQGYTGELFF | few | TRBV15 | 15 | TRBD1 | TRBJ2-2
TGTGCCAGCAGCCCTAGAGGGAGCGGCACAGATACGCAGTATTTT | CASSPRGSGTDTQYF | NA | TRBV3-1/TRBV3-2 | 15 | NA | TRBJ2-3
TGCGCCAGCAGCCCCAGGGGTGACTATGGCTACACCTTC | CASSPRGDYGYTF | NA | TRBV5-1 | 13 | NA | TRBJ1-2
TGTGCCAGCAGTCCCTCGGGATGGGGAAACACCATATATTTT | CASSPSGWGNTIYF | NA | TRBV28 | 14 | NA | TRBJ1-3
TGCGCCAGCAGTGAGTCTAGACTCCTGGGCTCCTACGAGCAGTACTTC | CASSESRLLGSYEQYF | NA | TRBV10-2 | 16 | NA | TRBJ2-7
TGTGCCAGCTCCCTTTCTGCGGCCAAAAACATTCAGTACTTC | CASSLSAAKNIQYF | once | TRBV6-5 | 14 | NA | TRBJ2-4
TGTGCCACCGGGACAGGGTTTAATGAAAAACTGTTTTTT | CATGTGFNEKLFF | NA | TRBV28 | 13 | TRBD1 | TRBJ1-4